This T cell receptor beta chain was recorded in a study of T cells after yellow fever vaccination (dated by TCRdb to between 2018 and 2021). About the full investigation: The SMART-Seq v4 Ultra Low Input RNA kit was used to prepare libraries from fractions with low cell numbers. To follow T-cell clones before and after both primary and booster YFV17D yellow fever vaccination, bulk TCR alpha and beta repertoires underwent longitudinal sequencing. Two healthy male donors, one aged 18 to 30 and one aged 30 to 40 years, made up the cohort. Blood samples were taken at several timepoints before and after primary and secondary immunization, and bulk PBMC replicates and cell subsets were isolated. Broader findings and caveats from the paper: Computational filtering was needed because FACS-sorted repertoires could contain abundant contaminating clonotypes from the bulk population. A small fraction of clonotypes appeared in both the CD4 and CD8 compartments, likely as a result of convergent recombination. Most clones expanded after primary vaccination were re-detected after the booster (almost 97% of CD4 and around 88% of CD8), suggesting broad memory maintenance. The study included only a couple of donors, which limits how far the findings can be generalized. Compared with the primary T-cell response, the secondary T-cell response was weaker but faster, peaking on day 5 rather than day 15.

The treatment or condition label on this specimen signifies: live attenuated yellow fever vaccine strain. At every blood-draw timepoint, two biological replicates of bulk PBMCs were collected. PBMCs were isolated from peripheral blood using a standard Ficoll-Paque protocol. TriZol was used to extract RNA from bulk PBMCs, CD4 and CD8 fractions, and dextramer-positive and dextramer-negative fractions. Reading from cysteine to phenylalanine, the CDR3 counts 13 amino acids. Only the CDR3 part of the read is kept: 39 bases, read in frame from the first base. The germline ends are 12 bases apart after V is trimmed by 4 bases and J by 5 bases. As encoded in the germline V gene, CDR1 is MNHEY while CDR2 is SVGEGT. For this clonotype: The specificity of this receptor is unknown. No much larger clonotype is one base removed from it; base qualities were not supplied.

TCR cDNA was made using 5'RACE template switching, a step that added a universal primer site and unique molecular identifiers. Priming of cDNA synthesis was performed from both the TCR alpha and TCR beta constant segments. Libraries were amplified in two PCR steps, with sample barcodes and sequencing adapters added in the second step. Sequencing of libraries was done on Illumina HiSeq 2500 (2x100 bp) or NovaSeq (2x150 bp). As for the original processing: MIGEC was used to demultiplex reads and collapse the reads into UMI consensus sequences, and MiXCR was used for V(D)J alignment. Using edgeR on replicate PBMC samples, clonotypes were called vaccine-responding if FDR was below 0.01 and the log2 fold change was above 5 up to day 15. CD4 or CD8 identity was assigned to each bulk clonotype according to whether the clonotype was present at higher abundance in the sequenced CD4 repertoire or the sequenced CD8 repertoire. Using fastp trimming at Q25 and MiXCR clonotype assembly, TCRdb reanalyzed the public sequencing data and kept in-frame beta chains. Each record represents a unique CDR3 protein, reported with the most common genes and DNA among its rows. The V and J calls reflect TCRdb's pipeline rather than the authors' work. For this sample there are some 350,000 distinct CDR3 sequences; about 6.2% appear just once. Clones ranked in the top ten supply 15% of the sample.

The TCR was taken from a man aged 25-45 years who received the YFV17D yellow fever vaccine. The material was PBMCs, obtained 5 days after the yellow fever booster vaccination. The chain couples TRBV6-2 or TRBV6-3 to TRBJ2-7, with the D gene not confidently named. The DNA reads as follows: TGTGCCAGCAGTTCAAACTTCGGGCACGAGCAGTACTTC. It is translated as CASSSNFGHEQYF.